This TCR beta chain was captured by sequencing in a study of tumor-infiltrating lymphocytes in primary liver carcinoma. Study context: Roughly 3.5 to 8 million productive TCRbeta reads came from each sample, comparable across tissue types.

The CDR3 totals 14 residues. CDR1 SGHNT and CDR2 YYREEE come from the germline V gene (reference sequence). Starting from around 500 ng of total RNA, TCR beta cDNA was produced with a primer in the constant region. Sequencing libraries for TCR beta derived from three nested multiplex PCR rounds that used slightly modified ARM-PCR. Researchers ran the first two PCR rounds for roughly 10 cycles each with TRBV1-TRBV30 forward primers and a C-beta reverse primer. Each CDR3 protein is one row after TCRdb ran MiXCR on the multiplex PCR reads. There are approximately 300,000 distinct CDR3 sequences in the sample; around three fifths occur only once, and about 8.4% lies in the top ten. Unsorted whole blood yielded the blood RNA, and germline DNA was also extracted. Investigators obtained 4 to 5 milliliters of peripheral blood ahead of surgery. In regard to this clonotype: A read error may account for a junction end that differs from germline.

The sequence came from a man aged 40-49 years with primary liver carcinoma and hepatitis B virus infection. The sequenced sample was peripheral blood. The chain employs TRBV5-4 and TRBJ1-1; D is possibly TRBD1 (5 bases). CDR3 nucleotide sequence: TGTGTCAGCAGCTTAGACAGAAAAAACACTGAAGCTTTCTTT. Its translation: CVSSLDRKNTEAFF.